A selection of T cell receptor beta chains follows, all from one sample in a study of blood T cell repertoires in COVID-19. This table comes from immunoSEQ multiplex PCR, and its TCRdb copy is limited to in-frame clones, with some not included. Found here are 200,000 to 300,000 clones, around four fifths of them singletons; the top ten hold 4.7%. Input material: peripheral blood. Receptors were obtained from a woman aged 65 to 85 with acute or convalescent COVID-19. Both conserved end residues are part of each CDR3. A D gene is named only where the DNA matches it firmly. Clone size appears in some rows only: once, few, many, or a class for an expanded clone.

CDR3: CTSIIGGPEAFF; DNA: TGCACCAGCATAATAGGGGGACCTGAAGCTTTCTTT; V: TRBV1; size: NA; length: 12; D: NA; J: TRBJ1-1
CDR3: CASRPSGGRRNNEQFF; DNA: TGTGCCAGCAGACCTAGCGGGGGCCGGAGAAACAATGAGCAGTTCTTC; V: TRBV6-2/TRBV6-3; size: NA; length: 16; D: TRBD2; J: TRBJ2-1
CDR3: CASKMTSGGAYEQYF; DNA: TGTGCCAGCAAGATGACTAGCGGGGGGGCGTACGAGCAGTACTTC; V: TRBV6-5; size: NA; length: 15; D: TRBD2; J: TRBJ2-7
CDR3: CASSFSGTGQLLGGYTF; DNA: TGTGCCAGCAGTTTCTCCGGGACAGGGCAGCTGTTGGGTGGCTACACCTTC; V: TRBV28; size: few; length: 17; D: TRBD1; J: TRBJ1-2
CDR3: CASSQVSGSSGNTIYF; DNA: TGCGCCAGCAGCCAAGTTTCAGGTTCCTCTGGAAACACCATATATTTT; V: TRBV4-3; size: NA; length: 16; D: NA; J: TRBJ1-3
CDR3: CASSIGQGNPQPQHF; DNA: TGTGCCAGTAGTATAGGACAGGGGAACCCTCAGCCCCAGCATTTT; V: TRBV19; size: once; length: 15; D: TRBD1; J: TRBJ1-5
CDR3: CASSISGDDSPLHF; DNA: TGTGCCAGCAGTATTTCAGGGGACGATTCACCCCTCCACTTT; V: TRBV27; size: once; length: 14; D: NA; J: TRBJ1-6
CDR3: CASSEAIPVEAFF; DNA: TGTGCCAGCAGTGAAGCGATCCCGGTTGAAGCTTTCTTT; V: TRBV2; size: few; length: 13; D: NA; J: TRBJ1-1
CDR3: CASSDAGFQPQHF; DNA: TGTGCCAGCAGTGACGCAGGGTTTCAGCCCCAGCATTTT; V: TRBV2; size: NA; length: 13; D: NA; J: TRBJ1-5
CDR3: CASSPPGQGLFGQETQYF; DNA: TGTGCCAGCTCACCTCCGGGACAGGGGTTGTTTGGCCAAGAGACCCAGTACTTC; V: TRBV18; size: NA; length: 18; D: TRBD1; J: TRBJ2-5
CDR3: CAISESQGGTEAFF; DNA: TGTGCCATCAGTGAGTCCCAGGGGGGCACTGAAGCTTTCTTT; V: TRBV10-3; size: NA; length: 14; D: TRBD1; J: TRBJ1-1
CDR3: CASSRQGVTEAFF; DNA: TGTGCCAGCAGTCGACAGGGGGTAACTGAAGCTTTCTTT; V: TRBV6-6; size: once; length: 13; D: TRBD1; J: TRBJ1-1
CDR3: CASSMTSGGATEQYF; DNA: TGCGCCAGCAGCATGACTAGCGGGGGGGCCACCGAGCAGTACTTC; V: TRBV5-1; size: NA; length: 15; D: TRBD2; J: TRBJ2-7
CDR3: CASTPGQGSAEKLFF; DNA: TGTGCCAGCACCCCGGGACAGGGATCGGCTGAAAAACTGTTTTTT; V: TRBV6-2/TRBV6-3; size: NA; length: 15; D: TRBD1; J: TRBJ1-4
CDR3: CASRASSGNTIYF; DNA: TGTGCCAGCAGAGCCTCTAGTGGAAACACCATATATTTT; V: TRBV6-6; size: NA; length: 13; D: NA; J: TRBJ1-3
CDR3: CASSSAGTGGRLNEQFF; DNA: TGTGCCAGCAGCTCCGCGGGGACAGGGGGCAGGTTAAATGAGCAGTTCTTC; V: TRBV7-9; size: NA; length: 17; D: TRBD1; J: TRBJ2-1
CDR3: CASKSPGETQYF; DNA: TGTGCCAGTAAAAGTCCAGGAGAGACCCAGTACTTC; V: TRBV7-9; size: once; length: 12; D: NA; J: TRBJ2-5
CDR3: CASSLVGSSYEQYF; DNA: TGTGCCAGCAGCTTAGTAGGGAGCTCCTACGAGCAGTACTTC; V: TRBV7-9; size: NA; length: 14; D: NA; J: TRBJ2-7
CDR3: CASSIGRGMNTEAFF; DNA: TGTGCCAGTAGTATCGGCAGGGGTATGAACACTGAAGCTTTCTTT; V: TRBV19; size: NA; length: 15; D: NA; J: TRBJ1-1
CDR3: CASSYRTGGRAFF; DNA: TGTGCCAGCAGCTATCGGACCGGGGGTCGAGCTTTCTTT; V: TRBV7-8; size: NA; length: 13; D: NA; J: TRBJ1-1
CDR3: CASSPTEPGQTTNEKLFF; DNA: TGTGCCAGCAGCCCAACCGAGCCGGGACAGACAACTAATGAAAAACTGTTTTTT; V: TRBV7-2; size: NA; length: 18; D: TRBD1; J: TRBJ1-4
CDR3: CATRETAAYNEQFF; DNA: TGTGCCACCAGGGAGACAGCCGCTTACAATGAGCAGTTCTTC; V: TRBV6-5; size: few; length: 14; D: NA; J: TRBJ2-1
CDR3: CASSFGDISGNTIYF; DNA: TGTGCCAGCAGCTTCGGCGACATCTCTGGAAACACCATATATTTT; V: TRBV7-2; size: few; length: 15; D: NA; J: TRBJ1-3
CDR3: CASSQNPPKINYGYTF; DNA: TGTGCCAGCAGTCAGAATCCCCCGAAAATTAACTATGGCTACACCTTC; V: TRBV28; size: NA; length: 16; D: NA; J: TRBJ1-2
CDR3: CATRQPSGNTIYF; DNA: TGTGCCACCCGACAGCCATCTGGAAACACCATATATTTT; V: TRBV10-3; size: NA; length: 13; D: NA; J: TRBJ1-3
CDR3: CASSLTGNQPQHF; DNA: TGTGCCAGCAGTCTGACAGGGAATCAGCCCCAGCATTTT; V: TRBV12-3/TRBV12-4; size: NA; length: 13; D: TRBD1; J: TRBJ1-5
CDR3: CASSYSGAAETF; DNA: TGTGCCAGCAGTTACTCGGGCGCAGCGGAAACCTTC; V: TRBV6-5; size: NA; length: 12; D: NA; J: TRBJ1-2
CDR3: CASAGGETQYF; DNA: TGTGCCAGCGCCGGGGGGGAGACCCAGTACTTC; V: TRBV2; size: NA; length: 11; D: TRBD2; J: TRBJ2-5